These 26 T cell receptor beta chains share one sample of origin, sequenced in a study of blood T cell repertoires in COVID-19 (dated by TCRdb to about 2020). Library construction relied on the immunoSEQ multiplex PCR assay. TCRdb took over this immuneACCESS table, retaining in-frame rearrangements with V and J assigned. Such tables are incomplete; in checked studies, under half of the missing clones stem from an unresolved V gene, and the remainder is unexplained. This sample holds roughly 410,000 clones; 80% to 90% were observed only once. The ten biggest clones cover approximately 1.2% of the sample. The specimen was peripheral blood. These receptors originate from a man aged 40-49 years with acute or convalescent COVID-19.

This chain joins TRBV6-5 and TRBJ1-2, with D perhaps TRBD1 (6 bases). The CDR3 consists of 13 residues. Germline CDR1 and CDR2: MNHEY and SVGAGI. Trimming cost V 5 bases and J 7 bases, with 14 bases left between them. The CDR3 reads CASSTGGAIGYTF. CDR3 coding DNA: TGTGCCAGCAGTACCGGGGGGGCTATTGGCTACACCTTC.

This rearrangement joins TRBV5-4 to TRBJ2-3, with 13 positions matching TRBD2. Germline trimming cut 2 bases from V and 3 bases from J; bases unmatched to any gene: 6. The CDR3 runs to 17 residues. The germline V gene encodes CDR1 SGHNT and CDR2 YYREEE (reference sequence). CDR3 coding DNA: TGTGCCAGCAGCTTCGGGACGACTAGCGGGAGGACAGATACGCAGTATTTT. This translates into CASSFGTTSGRTDTQYF.

This clone turned up a few times. The CDR3 loop is CASSVDRADLSYTF. CDR3 bases: TGTGCCAGCAGTGTGGACAGGGCCGACTTGAGCTACACCTTC. The rearrangement uses TRBV6-4 and TRBJ1-2; 8 nucleotides match TRBD1. This CDR3 has 14 amino acids. Per the germline V gene, CDR1 is MRHNA and CDR2 is SNTAGT. Germline trimming cut 4 bases from V and 9 bases from J; bases unmatched to any gene: 10.

The chain joins TRBV5-4 to TRBJ2-3; tentatively, D is TRBD2 (6 bases). This CDR3 contains 15 residues. CDR1 SGHNT and CDR2 YYREEE come from the germline V gene (reference sequence). With 0 bases removed from V and 3 bases from J, the gap between germline ends came to 11 bases. CDR3 sequence: CASSLGGEVTDTQYF. CDR3 sequence (DNA): TGTGCCAGCAGCTTGGGGGGGGAAGTGACAGATACGCAGTATTTT.

CDR3 sequence: CASSGRTGGAGQPQHF. CDR3 DNA: TGTGCCAGCAGCGGCCGGACAGGGGGCGCGGGTCAGCCCCAGCATTTT. This chain connects TRBV21-1 to TRBJ1-5; the table gives TRBD1 as D, unverified against the DNA. TRBV21-1 is termed a pseudogene. The CDR3 length is 16 residues.

This clone was seen a single time. The chain carries TRBV28 and TRBJ2-7; D not resolved. Trimming left V 8 bases short and J 2 bases short, with 13 bases between. Germline CDR1 reads MDHEN; CDR2 reads SYDVKM. The CDR3 spans 13 residues. CDR3 nucleotides: TGTGCCAGCGGCGAGGCGGTACCCTACGAGCAGTACTTC. This encodes CASGEAVPYEQYF.

This clone was seen more than once but under ten times. The chain joins TRBV27 to TRBJ2-7; 9 nucleotides align to TRBD2. The CDR3 contains 15 residues. CDR1 and CDR2 (germline): MNHEY, SMNVEV (reference sequence). With V trimmed by 5 bases and J by 5 bases, 10 bases remained unmatched. The CDR3 nucleotides are TGTGCCAGCAGTAGCGGGACTAGCCTAAGTAACGAGCAGTACTTC. Translated: CASSSGTSLSNEQYF.

In the case of this clone: The conserved closing phenylalanine or tryptophan is absent in this CDR3, likely reflecting a read error. The DNA is omitted, as the CDR3 cannot be located on it reliably, and the CDR3 follows TCRdb's listing. The CDR3 reads CASSFGPDRAM. V gene TRBV7-9 combines with J gene TRBJ1-1; TRBD1 was called by the table and not checked on the DNA. Germline values: CDR1 SEHNR, CDR2 FQNEAQ (reference sequence). The CDR3 region is 11 residues in length, termini included.

The rearrangement uses TRBV9 and TRBJ1-2; TRBD1 matches at 7 bases. In germline, CDR1 is SGDLS, CDR2 YYNGEE. V was clipped by 3 bases and J by 3 bases; unmatched bases: 8. The CDR3 loop spans 15 amino acids. CDR3 loop: CASSAQGQTYYGYTF. CDR3 DNA: TGTGCCAGCAGCGCTCAGGGACAGACTTACTATGGCTACACCTTC. Together with reference TRBV9 and TRBJ1-2, the CDR3 gives the full variable domain: DSGVTQTPKHLITATGQRVTLRCSPRSGDLSVYWYQQSLDQGLQFLIQYYNGEERAKGNILERFSAQQFPDLHSELNLSSLELGDSALYFCASSAQGQTYYGYTFGSGTRLTVV.

This clone appeared once. This sequence joins TRBV6-1 and TRBJ1-2; D ambiguous. The CDR3 totals 15 residues. Trimming left V 1 base short and J 0 bases short, with 9 bases between. Looked up from germline, CDR1 is MNHNS and CDR2 is SASEGT. The chain's CDR3 is CASSEVGGANYGYTF. Written as DNA, the CDR3 is TGTGCCAGCAGTGAAGTAGGTGGAGCTAACTATGGCTACACCTTC.

The chain links TRBV7-9 to TRBJ1-1; the D gene is possibly TRBD1 (5 bases). The CDR3 loop spans 16 amino acids. The V end lost 6 bases, the J end lost 5 bases, and 22 bases lay between the germline ends. CDR1 is SEHNR and CDR2 is FQNEAQ in the germline V gene (reference sequence). The CDR3 sequence is CASSNLEVRGGTEAFF. CDR3 nucleotides: TGTGCCAGCAGTAACCTTGAGGTGAGGGGAGGGACTGAAGCTTTCTTT.

This chain connects TRBV28 to TRBJ1-1; possible D gene TRBD1, 5 bases. Germline CDR1 MDHEN, CDR2 SYDVKM. Trimming left V 6 bases short and J 0 bases short, with 14 bases between. This CDR3 region has 15 residues. In DNA, the CDR3 is TGTGCCAGCAGCCACAGGAAGGGATTGAACACTGAAGCTTTCTTT. Its translation: CASSHRKGLNTEAFF.

V gene TRBV7-9 combines with J gene TRBJ2-7; tentative D call: TRBD2 (6 bases). Germline V CDR1 and CDR2: SEHNR, FQNEAQ (reference sequence). Trimming removed 4 bases at V and 3 bases at J, with 16 bases between. This CDR3 has 15 residues. The chain's CDR3 is CASSSTSHVGYEQYF. CDR3 nucleotide sequence: TGTGCCAGCAGCTCGACTAGTCACGTAGGCTACGAGCAGTACTTC.

The chain couples TRBV3-1 (or the pseudogene TRBV3-2) to TRBJ1-6; 7 bases map to TRBD1. Germline V gene data show CDR1 as LGHDT and CDR2 as YNNKEL (reference sequence). This CDR3 spans 13 amino acids. Trimming cost V 4 bases and J 7 bases; bases outside gene matches: 1. The CDR3, as DNA: TGTGCCAGCAGCCCGGACAGGAATTCACCCCTCCACTTT. Its protein is CASSPDRNSPLHF.

The CDR3 nucleotides read TGTGCCAGTAGTATAGGACAGGGCGCCAAAAACATTCAGTACTTC. It codes for CASSIGQGAKNIQYF. This rearrangement joins TRBV19 to TRBJ2-4; 7 bases map to TRBD1. The germline gives CDR1 LNHDA, CDR2 SQIVND (reference sequence). With V trimmed by 1 base and J by 1 base, 1 base remained unmatched. The CDR3 loop spans 15 amino acids. The variable domain in full, with the rest retrieved from reference TRBV19 and TRBJ2-4, is DGGITQSPKYLFRKEGQNVTLSCEQNLNHDAMYWYRQDPGQGLRLIYYSQIVNDFQKGDIAEGYSVSREKKESFPLTVTSAQKNPTAFYLCASSIGQGAKNIQYFGAGTRLSVL.

V usage is TRBV3-1 (or the pseudogene TRBV3-2) and J usage is TRBJ1-3; D is ambiguous. CDR1 and CDR2 (germline): LGHDT, YNNKEL (reference sequence). This CDR3 is 14 amino acids long. Trimming took 6 bases from V and 0 from J, leaving 9 bases between them. The CDR3 nucleotides read TGTGCCAGCAGACCGGGAACCTCTGGAAACACCATATATTTT. The encoded protein is CASRPGTSGNTIYF.

The chain has TRBV28 and TRBJ1-1; D remains unclear. The germline CDR1 and CDR2 sequences are MDHEN and SYDVKM. Between the trimmed V and J ends, which lost 7 bases and 0 bases, there was a span of 9 bases. The CDR3 is 13 amino acids. CDR3 loop: CASKESLNTEAFF. CDR3 DNA sequence: TGTGCCAGCAAAGAGAGCCTGAACACTGAAGCTTTCTTT.

The chain joins TRBV11-2 to TRBJ2-7; unclear D gene. This CDR3 has 13 residues. Trimming left V 5 bases short and J 1 base short, with 9 bases between. Germline CDR1 is SGHAT and CDR2 is FQNNGV. The DNA of the CDR3 is TGTGCCAGCAGCCTCGGTCCATCCTACGAGCAGTACTTC. It yields the protein CASSLGPSYEQYF.

CDR3 sequence: CASSLLAGDSYNEQFF. The CDR3 coding sequence is TGCGCCAGCAGTCTCTTAGCGGGAGATTCCTACAATGAGCAGTTCTTC. V and J are TRBV10-1 and TRBJ2-1; 9 bases match TRBD2. V shed 5 bases, J shed 1 base, and the junction held 6 bases outside the gene matches. The CDR3 loop spans 16 amino acids. CDR1 WNHNN and CDR2 SYGVQD come from the germline V gene (reference sequence).

This sequence joins TRBV7-9 and TRBJ1-1; a possible D gene is TRBD1 (5 bases). CDR3 size: 15 residues. Deletions cut 5 bases from V and 1 base from J, with 14 bases between. CDR1 and CDR2 from the germline V gene are SEHNR and FQNEAQ (reference sequence). In DNA form, the CDR3 reads TGTGCCAGCAGCCCACTCCTGGGGGGGAACACTGAAGCTTTCTTT. Its translation is CASSPLLGGNTEAFF.

This clone was detected once. The CDR3 DNA is TGTGCCATCGGGGGGAGGGCCGCAGAGACCCAGTACTTC. This sequence encodes CAIGGRAAETQYF. This chain connects TRBV10-3 to TRBJ2-5; 7 positions agree with TRBD2. The ends lost 8 bases at V and 4 bases at J; junction bases unmatched: 7. CDR3 length: 13 amino acids. Germline CDR1 and CDR2: ENHRY and SYGVKD.

This rearrangement joins TRBV7-3 to TRBJ1-5; TRBD1 might be the D (5 bases). Trimming shortened V by 2 bases and J by 5 bases, and 10 bases separated the two germline ends. The CDR3 has 14 residues. Germline CDR1 SGHTA, CDR2 FQGTGA. The CDR3 protein is CASSLQGPDQPQHF. The CDR3 region has the DNA TGTGCCAGCAGCTTACAGGGTCCTGATCAGCCCCAGCATTTT.

This clone is a singleton in its sample. J is TRBJ2-4 and V is TRBV28; D call uncertain. This CDR3 contains 13 residues. V lost 6 bases and J 12 bases, leaving 18 bases between the germline ends. From germline, CDR1 is MDHEN and CDR2 SYDVKM. DNA of the CDR3: TGTGCCAGCAGACCCCCGGGTGCCATACCTCAGTACTTC. This translates into CASRPPGAIPQYF.

This clone was recorded once. V gene TRBV28 combines with J gene TRBJ2-1, with TRBD2 as a possible D gene (6 bases). CDR1 is MDHEN and CDR2 is SYDVKM in the germline V gene. The CDR3 contains 13 residues. The V end was cut by 2 bases, the J end by 12 bases, with 14 bases between. DNA of the CDR3: TGTGCCAGCAGTTTACGGTCAGAGGGAGGGCAGTTCTTC. Translating it yields CASSLRSEGGQFF. The whole variable domain, filled in from reference TRBV28 and TRBJ2-1, reads DVKVTQSSRYLVKRTGEKVFLECVQDMDHENMFWYRQDPGLGLRLIYFSYDVKMKEKGDIPEGYSVSREKKERFSLILESASTNQTSMYLCASSLRSEGGQFFGPGTRLTVL.

The CDR3 DNA reads as TGTGCCAGCAGCCCGACACCCCGGGACTACTACGAGCAGTACTTC. As protein: CASSPTPRDYYEQYF. The V call is TRBV9, the J call TRBJ2-7; TRBD2 matches at 7 bases. Unmatched junction bases numbered 10, after V lost 4 bases and J lost 3 bases. The germline V gene has CDR1 SGDLS and CDR2 YYNGEE. CDR3 length: 15 residues.

The V call is TRBV29-1, the J call TRBJ1-3, with D tentatively TRBD1 (6 bases). CDR3 length: 14 amino acids. Trimming removed 3 bases at V and 4 bases at J, with 13 bases between. Germline V gene lookup returns CDR1 SQVTM and CDR2 ANQGSEA. CDR3 loop: CSVDGTGSGNTIYF. Written as DNA, the CDR3 is TGCAGCGTTGATGGTACAGGGTCGGGAAACACCATATATTTT.